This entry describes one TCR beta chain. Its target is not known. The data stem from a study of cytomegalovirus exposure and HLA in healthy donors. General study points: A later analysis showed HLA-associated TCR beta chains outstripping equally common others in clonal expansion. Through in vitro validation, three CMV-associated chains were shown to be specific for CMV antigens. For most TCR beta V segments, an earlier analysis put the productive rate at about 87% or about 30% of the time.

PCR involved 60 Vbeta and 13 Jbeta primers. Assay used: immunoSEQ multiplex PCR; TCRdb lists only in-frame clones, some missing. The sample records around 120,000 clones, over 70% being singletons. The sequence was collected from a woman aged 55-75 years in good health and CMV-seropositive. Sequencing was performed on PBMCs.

The CDR3 sequence is CASSAYGLAGGTSTDTQYF. The CDR3 coding sequence is TGCGCCAGCAGCGCCTACGGACTAGCGGGGGGAACTAGCACAGATACGCAGTATTTT. V usage is TRBV5-1 and J usage is TRBJ2-3; 14 bases are shared with TRBD2. V shed 4 bases and J 0 bases; nucleotides not matched to a gene: 10. Germline V gene sequence: CDR1 SGHRS, CDR2 YFSETQ. The CDR3 totals 19 residues.